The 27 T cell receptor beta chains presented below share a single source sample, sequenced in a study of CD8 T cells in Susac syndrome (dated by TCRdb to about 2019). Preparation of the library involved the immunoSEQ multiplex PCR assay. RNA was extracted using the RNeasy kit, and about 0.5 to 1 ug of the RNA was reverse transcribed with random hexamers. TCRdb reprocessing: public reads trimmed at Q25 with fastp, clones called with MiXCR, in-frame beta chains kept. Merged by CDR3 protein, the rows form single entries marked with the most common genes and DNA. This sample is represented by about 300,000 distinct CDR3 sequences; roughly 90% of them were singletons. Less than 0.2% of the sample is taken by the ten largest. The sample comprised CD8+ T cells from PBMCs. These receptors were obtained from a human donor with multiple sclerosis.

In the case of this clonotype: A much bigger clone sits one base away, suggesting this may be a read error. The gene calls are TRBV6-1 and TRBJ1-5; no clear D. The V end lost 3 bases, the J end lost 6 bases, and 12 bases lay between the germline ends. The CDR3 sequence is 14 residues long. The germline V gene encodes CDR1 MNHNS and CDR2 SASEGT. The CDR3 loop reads CASSEEGSGQPQHF. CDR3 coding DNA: TGTGCCAGCAGTGAGGAGGGTAGCGGTCAGCCCCAGCATTTT.

In nucleotides, the CDR3 is TGCAGTGCTGATGCCCCGGGCTCCTACGAGCAGTACTTC. Translated: CSADAPGSYEQYF. This chain connects TRBV20-1 to TRBJ2-7; D gene ambiguous. Between the trimmed V and J ends, which lost 5 bases and 0 bases, there was a span of 11 bases. Looked up from germline, CDR1 is DFQATT and CDR2 is SNEGSKA (reference sequence). The CDR3 is 13 amino acids.

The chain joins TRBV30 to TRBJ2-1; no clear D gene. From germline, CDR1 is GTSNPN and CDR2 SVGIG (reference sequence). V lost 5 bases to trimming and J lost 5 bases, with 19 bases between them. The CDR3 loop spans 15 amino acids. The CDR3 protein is CAWGPGPRFHNEQFF. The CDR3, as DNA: TGTGCCTGGGGTCCCGGGCCCCGTTTCCACAATGAGCAGTTCTTC.

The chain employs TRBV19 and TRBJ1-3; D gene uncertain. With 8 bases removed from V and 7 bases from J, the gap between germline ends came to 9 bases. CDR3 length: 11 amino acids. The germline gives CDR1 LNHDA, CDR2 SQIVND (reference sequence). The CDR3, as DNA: TGTGCCAGTCTTTATGGGAACACCATATATTTT. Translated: CASLYGNTIYF. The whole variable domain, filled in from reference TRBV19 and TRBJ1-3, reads DGGITQSPKYLFRKEGQNVTLSCEQNLNHDAMYWYRQDPGQGLRLIYYSQIVNDFQKGDIAEGYSVSREKKESFPLTVTSAQKNPTAFYLCASLYGNTIYFGEGSWLTVV.

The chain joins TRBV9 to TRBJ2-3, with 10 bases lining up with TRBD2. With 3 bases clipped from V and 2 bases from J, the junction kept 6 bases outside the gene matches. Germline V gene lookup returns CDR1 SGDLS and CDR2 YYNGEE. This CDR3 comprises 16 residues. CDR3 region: CASSAQAGGPTDTQYF. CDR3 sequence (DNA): TGTGCCAGCAGCGCACAAGCGGGGGGGCCCACAGATACGCAGTATTTT.

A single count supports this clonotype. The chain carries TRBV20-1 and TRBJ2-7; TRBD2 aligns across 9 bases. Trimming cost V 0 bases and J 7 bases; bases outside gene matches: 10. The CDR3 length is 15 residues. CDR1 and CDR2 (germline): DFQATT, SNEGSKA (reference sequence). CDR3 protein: CSARDPSGAPGEQYF. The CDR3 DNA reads TGCAGTGCTAGAGATCCTAGCGGGGCCCCGGGGGAGCAGTACTTC.

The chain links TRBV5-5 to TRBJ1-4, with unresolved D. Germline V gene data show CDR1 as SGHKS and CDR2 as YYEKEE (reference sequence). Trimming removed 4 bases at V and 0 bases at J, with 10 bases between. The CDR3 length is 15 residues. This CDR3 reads CASSLTRPTNEKLFF. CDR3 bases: TGTGCCAGCAGCCTCACCCGGCCAACTAATGAAAAACTGTTTTTT.

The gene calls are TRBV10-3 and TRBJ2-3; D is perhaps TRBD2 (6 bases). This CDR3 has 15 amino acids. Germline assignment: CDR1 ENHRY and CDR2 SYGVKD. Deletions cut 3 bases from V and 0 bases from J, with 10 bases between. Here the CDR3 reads CAISELLASTDTQYF. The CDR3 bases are TGTGCCATCAGTGAATTACTAGCTAGCACAGATACGCAGTATTTT.

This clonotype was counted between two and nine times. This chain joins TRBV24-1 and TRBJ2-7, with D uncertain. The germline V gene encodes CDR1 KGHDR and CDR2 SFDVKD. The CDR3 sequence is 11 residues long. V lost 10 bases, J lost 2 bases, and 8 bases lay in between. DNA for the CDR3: TGTGCCACTTCCGATGCCTACGAGCAGTACTTC. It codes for CATSDAYEQYF.

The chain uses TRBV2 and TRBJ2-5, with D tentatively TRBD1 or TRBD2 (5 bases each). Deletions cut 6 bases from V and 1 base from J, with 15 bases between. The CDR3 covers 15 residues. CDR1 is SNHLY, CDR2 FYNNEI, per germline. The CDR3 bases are TGTGCCAGCAGGGACACCGGTGGGGGCCAAGAGACCCAGTACTTC. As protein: CASRDTGGGQETQYF.

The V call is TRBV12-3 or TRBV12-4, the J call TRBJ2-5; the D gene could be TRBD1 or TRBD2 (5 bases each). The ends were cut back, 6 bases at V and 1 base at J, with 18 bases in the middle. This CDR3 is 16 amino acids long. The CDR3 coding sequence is TGTGCCAGCAGCCCCGGGACGGAGAGGAGCCAAGAGACCCAGTACTTC. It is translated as CASSPGTERSQETQYF.

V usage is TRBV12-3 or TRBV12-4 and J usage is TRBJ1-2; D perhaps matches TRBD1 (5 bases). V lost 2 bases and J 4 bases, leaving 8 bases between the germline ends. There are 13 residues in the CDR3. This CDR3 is CASSLQGGYGYTF. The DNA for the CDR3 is TGTGCCAGCAGTTTACAGGGCGGCTATGGCTACACCTTC.

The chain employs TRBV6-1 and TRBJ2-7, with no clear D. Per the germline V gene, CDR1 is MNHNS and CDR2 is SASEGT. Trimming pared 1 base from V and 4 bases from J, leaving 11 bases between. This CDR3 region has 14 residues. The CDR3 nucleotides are TGTGCCAGCAGTGAAGTAGTTGGATGGTACGAGCAGTACTTC. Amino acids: CASSEVVGWYEQYF.

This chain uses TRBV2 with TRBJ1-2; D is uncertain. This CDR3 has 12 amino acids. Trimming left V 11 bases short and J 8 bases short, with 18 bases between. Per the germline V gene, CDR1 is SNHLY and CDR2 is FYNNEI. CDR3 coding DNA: TGTGCCGTCAGTTCTCCGATTGCCGGCTACACCTTC. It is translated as CAVSSPIAGYTF.

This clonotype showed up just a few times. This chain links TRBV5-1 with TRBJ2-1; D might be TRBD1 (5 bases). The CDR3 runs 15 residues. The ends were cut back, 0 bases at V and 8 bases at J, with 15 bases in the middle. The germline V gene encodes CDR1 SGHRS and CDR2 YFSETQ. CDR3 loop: CASSLAGQGRHEQFF. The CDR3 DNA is TGCGCCAGCAGCTTGGCCGGGCAGGGTCGTCATGAGCAGTTCTTC.

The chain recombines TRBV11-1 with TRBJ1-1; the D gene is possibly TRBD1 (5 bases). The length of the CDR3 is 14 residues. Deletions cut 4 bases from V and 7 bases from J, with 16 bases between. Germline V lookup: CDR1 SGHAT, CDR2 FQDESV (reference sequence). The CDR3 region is CASSWGPLRGEAFF. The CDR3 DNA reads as TGTGCCAGCAGCTGGGGACCCCTACGGGGTGAAGCTTTCTTT.

This CDR3 reads CSATLAQGAAGYNEQFF. DNA for the CDR3: TGCAGTGCTACCCTCGCCCAGGGGGCGGCGGGGTACAATGAGCAGTTCTTC. The genes are TRBV20-1 and TRBJ2-1; the match to TRBD1 covers 8 bases. The CDR3 has 17 amino acids. V trimming: 4 bases; J trimming: 4 bases; junction bases outside the gene matches: 15. Germline CDR1 DFQATT, CDR2 SNEGSKA (reference sequence).

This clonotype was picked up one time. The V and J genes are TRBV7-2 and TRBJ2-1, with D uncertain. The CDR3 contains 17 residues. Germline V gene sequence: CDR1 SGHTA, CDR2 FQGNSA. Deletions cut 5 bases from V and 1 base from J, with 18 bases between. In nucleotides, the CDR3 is TGTGCCAGCAGCCCCGTTACGTGGTCCTCTTCCTACAATGAGCAGTTCTTC. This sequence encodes CASSPVTWSSSYNEQFF.

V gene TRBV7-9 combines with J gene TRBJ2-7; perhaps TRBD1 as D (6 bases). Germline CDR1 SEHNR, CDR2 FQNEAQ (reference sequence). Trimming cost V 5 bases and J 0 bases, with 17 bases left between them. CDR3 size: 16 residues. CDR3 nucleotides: TGTGCCAGCAGCCCGCGGACAGATCAAAGCTCCTACGAGCAGTACTTC. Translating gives CASSPRTDQSSYEQYF.

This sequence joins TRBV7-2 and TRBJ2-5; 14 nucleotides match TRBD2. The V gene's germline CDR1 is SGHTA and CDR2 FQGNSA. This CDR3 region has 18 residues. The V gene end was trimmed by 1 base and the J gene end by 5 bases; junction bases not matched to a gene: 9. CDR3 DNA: TGTGCCAGCAGCTTAGTCCCCGGGACTAGCGGGAGTGTGGAGACCCAGTACTTC. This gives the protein CASSLVPGTSGSVETQYF.

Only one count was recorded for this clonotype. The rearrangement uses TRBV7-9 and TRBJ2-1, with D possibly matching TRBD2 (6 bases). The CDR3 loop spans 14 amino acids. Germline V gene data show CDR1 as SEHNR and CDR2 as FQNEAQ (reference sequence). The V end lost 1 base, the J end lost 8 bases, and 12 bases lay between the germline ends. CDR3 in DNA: TGTGCCAGCAGCTTAGGACCCAGGGAGGATGAGCAGTTCTTC. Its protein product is CASSLGPREDEQFF.

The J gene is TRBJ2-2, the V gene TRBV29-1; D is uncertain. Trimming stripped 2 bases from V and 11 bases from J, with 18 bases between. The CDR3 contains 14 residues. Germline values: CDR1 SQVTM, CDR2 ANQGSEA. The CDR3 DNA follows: TGCAGCGTTGAAAAGGGTGTGGTTGCAGGAGAGCTGTTTTTT. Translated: CSVEKGVVAGELFF.

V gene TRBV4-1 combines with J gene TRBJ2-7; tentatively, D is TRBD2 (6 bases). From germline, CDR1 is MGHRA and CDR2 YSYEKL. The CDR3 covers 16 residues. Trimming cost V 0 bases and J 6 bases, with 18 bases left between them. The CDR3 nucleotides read TGCGCCAGCAGCCAAGATCGGGGTAGCGGCCCGCCCGAGCAGTACTTC. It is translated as CASSQDRGSGPPEQYF.

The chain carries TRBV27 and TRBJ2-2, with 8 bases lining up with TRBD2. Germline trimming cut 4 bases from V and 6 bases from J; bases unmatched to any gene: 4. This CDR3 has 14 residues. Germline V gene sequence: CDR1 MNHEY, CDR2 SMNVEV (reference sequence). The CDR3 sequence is CASSYSAGAGELFF. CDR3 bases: TGTGCCAGCAGTTACTCAGCGGGAGCCGGGGAGCTGTTTTTT.

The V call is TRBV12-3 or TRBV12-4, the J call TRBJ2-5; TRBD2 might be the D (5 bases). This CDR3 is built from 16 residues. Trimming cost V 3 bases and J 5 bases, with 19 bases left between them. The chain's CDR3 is CASSLSGAYGGETQYF. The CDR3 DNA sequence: TGTGCCAGCAGTTTGAGCGGCGCGTATGGCGGGGAGACCCAGTACTTC.

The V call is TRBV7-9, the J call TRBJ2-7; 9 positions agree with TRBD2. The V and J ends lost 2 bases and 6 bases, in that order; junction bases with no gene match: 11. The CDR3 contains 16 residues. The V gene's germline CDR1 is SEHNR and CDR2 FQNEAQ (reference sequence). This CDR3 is CASSLLKGLREGEQYF. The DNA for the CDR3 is TGTGCCAGCAGCTTACTGAAGGGCTTGCGGGAGGGCGAGCAGTACTTC.

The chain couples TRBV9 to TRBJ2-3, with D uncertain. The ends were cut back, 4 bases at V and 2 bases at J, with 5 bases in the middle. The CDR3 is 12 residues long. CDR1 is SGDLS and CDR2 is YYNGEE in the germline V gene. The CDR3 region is CASSLPTDTQYF. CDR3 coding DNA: TGTGCCAGCAGCCTCCCCACAGATACGCAGTATTTT.